This T cell receptor beta chain was found in a study of cytomegalovirus exposure and HLA in healthy donors. Points from the study as a whole: In an earlier analysis, about 87% or about 30%: the productive usage of most TCR beta V segments. As a later analysis showed, a missense DCLRE1C variant was linked to trimming of TCR beta V- and J-genes. Across donors, presence/absence analyses took sequencing depth to be roughly uniform.

Trimming left V 2 bases short and J 0 bases short, with 8 bases between. The CDR3 has 15 residues. Comments on this clone: The antigen is not known.

Everyone who donated was a healthy bone marrow donor. The PCR employed 60 Vbeta primers together with 13 Jbeta primers. Only in-frame clones appear in the TCRdb table, and some are missing; sequencing was by immunoSEQ multiplex PCR. The sample shows about 140,000 clones, roughly 86% of them seen only once. This sequence joins TRBV6-7 and TRBJ2-1; D is perhaps TRBD2 (5 bases). TRBV6-7 is an ORF for which the function is uncertain. Sequenced sample: PBMCs. The receptor was isolated from a woman in her thirties or forties in good health and CMV-seronegative. The CDR3 nucleotides are TGTGCCAGCAGTTACGAGGGCCACTCCTACAATGAGCAGTTCTTC. It codes for CASSYEGHSYNEQFF.